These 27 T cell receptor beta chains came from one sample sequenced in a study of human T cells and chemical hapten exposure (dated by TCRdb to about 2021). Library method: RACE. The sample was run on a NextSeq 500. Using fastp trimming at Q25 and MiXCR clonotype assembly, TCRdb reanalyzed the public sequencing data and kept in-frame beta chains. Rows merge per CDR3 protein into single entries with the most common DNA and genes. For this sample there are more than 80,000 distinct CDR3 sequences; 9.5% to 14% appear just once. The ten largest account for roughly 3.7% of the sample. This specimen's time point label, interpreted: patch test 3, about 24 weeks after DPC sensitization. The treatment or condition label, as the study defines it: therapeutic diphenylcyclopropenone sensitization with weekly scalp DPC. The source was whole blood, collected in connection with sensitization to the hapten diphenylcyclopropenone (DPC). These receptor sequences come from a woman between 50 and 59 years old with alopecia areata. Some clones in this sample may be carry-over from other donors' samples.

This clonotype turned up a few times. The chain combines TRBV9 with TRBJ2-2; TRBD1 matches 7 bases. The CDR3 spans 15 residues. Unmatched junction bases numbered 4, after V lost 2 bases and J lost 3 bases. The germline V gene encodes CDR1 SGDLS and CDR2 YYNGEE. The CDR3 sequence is CASSVFDRDTGELFF. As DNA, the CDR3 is TGTGCCAGCAGCGTTTTTGACAGGGACACCGGGGAGCTGTTTTTT.

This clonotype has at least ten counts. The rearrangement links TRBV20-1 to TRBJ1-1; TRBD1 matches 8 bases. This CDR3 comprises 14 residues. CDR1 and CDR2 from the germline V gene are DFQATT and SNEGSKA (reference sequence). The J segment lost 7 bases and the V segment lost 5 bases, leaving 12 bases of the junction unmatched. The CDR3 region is CSAPRQGREGEAFF. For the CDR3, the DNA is TGCAGTGCTCCGCGACAGGGGCGAGAGGGTGAAGCTTTCTTT.

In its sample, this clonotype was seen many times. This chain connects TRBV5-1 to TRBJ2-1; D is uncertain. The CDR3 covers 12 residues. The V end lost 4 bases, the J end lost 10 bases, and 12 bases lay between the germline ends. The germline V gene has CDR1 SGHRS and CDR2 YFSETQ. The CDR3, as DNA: TGCGCCAGCAGCGTCGATATCGGAGAGCAGTTCTTC. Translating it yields CASSVDIGEQFF.

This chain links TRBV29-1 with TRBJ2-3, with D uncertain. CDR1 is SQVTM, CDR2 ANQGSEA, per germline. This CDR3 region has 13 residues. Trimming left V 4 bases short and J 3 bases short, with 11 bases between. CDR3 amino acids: CSVAGGQTDTQYF. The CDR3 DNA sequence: TGCAGCGTTGCTGGTGGGCAGACAGATACGCAGTATTTT.

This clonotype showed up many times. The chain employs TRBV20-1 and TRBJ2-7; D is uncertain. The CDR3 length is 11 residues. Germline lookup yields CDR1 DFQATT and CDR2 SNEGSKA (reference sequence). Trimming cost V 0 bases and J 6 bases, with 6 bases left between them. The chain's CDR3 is CSARDAPEQYF. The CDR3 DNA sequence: TGCAGTGCTAGAGATGCGCCCGAGCAGTACTTC.

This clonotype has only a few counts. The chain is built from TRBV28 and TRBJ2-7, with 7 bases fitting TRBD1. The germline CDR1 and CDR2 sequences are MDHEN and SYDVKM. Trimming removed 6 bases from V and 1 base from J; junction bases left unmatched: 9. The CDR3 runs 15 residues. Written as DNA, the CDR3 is TGTGCCAGCAGGTCTAACAGGGGTGGGTCCTACGAGCAGTACTTC. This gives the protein CASRSNRGGSYEQYF.

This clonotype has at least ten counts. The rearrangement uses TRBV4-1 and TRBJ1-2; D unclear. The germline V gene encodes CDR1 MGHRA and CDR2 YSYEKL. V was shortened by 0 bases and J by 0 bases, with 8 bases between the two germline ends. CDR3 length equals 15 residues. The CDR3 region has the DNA TGCGCCAGCAGCCAAGACTTGGGAACTAACTATGGCTACACCTTC. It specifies CASSQDLGTNYGYTF.

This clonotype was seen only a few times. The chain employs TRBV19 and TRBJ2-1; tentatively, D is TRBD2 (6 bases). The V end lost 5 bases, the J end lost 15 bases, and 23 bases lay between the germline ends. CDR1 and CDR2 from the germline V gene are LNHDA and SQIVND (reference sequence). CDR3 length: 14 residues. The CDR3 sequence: CASSPQLAPLRMFF. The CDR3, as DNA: TGTGCCAGTAGTCCTCAACTAGCCCCCCTACGAATGTTCTTC.

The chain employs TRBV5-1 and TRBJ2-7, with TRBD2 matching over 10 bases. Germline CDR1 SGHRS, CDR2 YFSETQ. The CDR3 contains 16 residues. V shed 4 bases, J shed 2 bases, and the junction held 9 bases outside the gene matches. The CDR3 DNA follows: TGCGCCAGCAGCAACGAACCGGGACTAGCGACCTACGAGCAGTACTTC. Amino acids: CASSNEPGLATYEQYF.

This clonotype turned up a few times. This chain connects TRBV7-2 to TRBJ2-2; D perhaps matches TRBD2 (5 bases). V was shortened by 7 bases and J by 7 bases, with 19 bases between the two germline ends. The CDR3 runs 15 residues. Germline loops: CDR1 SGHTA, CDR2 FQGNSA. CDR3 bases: TGTGCCAGCAAACAAGCCGGGATGGGGAGCGGGGAGCTGTTTTTT. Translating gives CASKQAGMGSGELFF.

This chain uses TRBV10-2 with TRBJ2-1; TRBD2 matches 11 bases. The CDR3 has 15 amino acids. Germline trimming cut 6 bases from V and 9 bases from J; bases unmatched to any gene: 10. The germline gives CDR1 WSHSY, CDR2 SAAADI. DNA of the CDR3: TGCGCCAGCAGGGTAGCGGGAGGGGCCGTGGGTGAGCAGTTCTTC. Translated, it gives CASRVAGGAVGEQFF.

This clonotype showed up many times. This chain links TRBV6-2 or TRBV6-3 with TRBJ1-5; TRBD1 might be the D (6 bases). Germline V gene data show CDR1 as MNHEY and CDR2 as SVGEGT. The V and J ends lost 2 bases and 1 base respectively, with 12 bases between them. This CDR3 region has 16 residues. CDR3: CASSYAGARSNQPQHF. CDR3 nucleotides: TGTGCCAGCAGTTACGCGGGGGCTAGGAGCAATCAGCCCCAGCATTTT.

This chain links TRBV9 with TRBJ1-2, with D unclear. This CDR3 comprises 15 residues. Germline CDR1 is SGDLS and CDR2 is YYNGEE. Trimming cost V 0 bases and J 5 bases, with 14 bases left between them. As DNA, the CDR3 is TGTGCCAGCAGCGTAGGAGATCGGGCCGGGTATGGCTACACCTTC. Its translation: CASSVGDRAGYGYTF.

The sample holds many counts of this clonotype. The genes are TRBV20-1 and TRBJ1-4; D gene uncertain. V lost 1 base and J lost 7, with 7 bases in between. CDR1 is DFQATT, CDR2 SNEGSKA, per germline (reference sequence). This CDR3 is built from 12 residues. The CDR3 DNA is TGCAGTGCTAGAGGCCCGGGTGAAAAACTGTTTTTT. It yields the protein CSARGPGEKLFF.

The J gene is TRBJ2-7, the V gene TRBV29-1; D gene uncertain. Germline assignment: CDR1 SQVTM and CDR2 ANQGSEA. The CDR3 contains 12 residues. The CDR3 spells CSVTDSPYEQYF. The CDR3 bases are TGCAGTGTTACTGATTCTCCCTACGAGCAGTACTTC.

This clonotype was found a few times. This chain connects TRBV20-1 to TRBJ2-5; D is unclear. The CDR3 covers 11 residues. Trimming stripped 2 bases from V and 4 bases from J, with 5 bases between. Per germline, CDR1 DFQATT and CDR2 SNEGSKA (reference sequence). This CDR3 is CSARLGETQYF. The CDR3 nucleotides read TGCAGTGCTAGACTCGGAGAGACCCAGTACTTC.

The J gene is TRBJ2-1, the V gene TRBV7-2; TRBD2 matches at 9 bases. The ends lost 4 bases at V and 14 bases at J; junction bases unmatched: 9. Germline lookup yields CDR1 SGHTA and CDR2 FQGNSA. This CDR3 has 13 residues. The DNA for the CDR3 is TGTGCCAGCAGCTCAGATAGCGGGAGTCGGGAGTTCTTC. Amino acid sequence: CASSSDSGSREFF. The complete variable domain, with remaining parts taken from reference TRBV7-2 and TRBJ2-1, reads GAGVSQSPSNKVTEKGKDVELRCDPISGHTALYWYRQSLGQGLEFLIYFQGNSAPDKSGLPSDRFSAERTGGSVSTLTIQRTQQEDSAVYLCASSSDSGSREFFGPGTRLTVL.

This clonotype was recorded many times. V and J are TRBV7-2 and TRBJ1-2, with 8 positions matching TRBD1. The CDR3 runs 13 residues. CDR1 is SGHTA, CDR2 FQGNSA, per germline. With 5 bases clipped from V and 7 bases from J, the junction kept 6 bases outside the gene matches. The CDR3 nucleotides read TGTGCCAGCAGCCCTAGGACAGGGTTTGGCTACACCTTC. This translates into CASSPRTGFGYTF.

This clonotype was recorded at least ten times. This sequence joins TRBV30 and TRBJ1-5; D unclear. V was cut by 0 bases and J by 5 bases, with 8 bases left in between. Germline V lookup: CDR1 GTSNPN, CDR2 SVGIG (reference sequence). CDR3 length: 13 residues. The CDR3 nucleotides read TGTGCCTGGAGTGTAGACGCTGATCAGCCCCAGCATTTT. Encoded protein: CAWSVDADQPQHF.

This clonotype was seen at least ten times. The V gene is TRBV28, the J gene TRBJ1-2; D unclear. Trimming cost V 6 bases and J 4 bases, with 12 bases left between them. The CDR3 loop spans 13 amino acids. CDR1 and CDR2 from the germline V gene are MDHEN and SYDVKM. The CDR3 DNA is TGTGCCAGCAGGGACCCCAAGCGCTATGGCTACACCTTC. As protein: CASRDPKRYGYTF.

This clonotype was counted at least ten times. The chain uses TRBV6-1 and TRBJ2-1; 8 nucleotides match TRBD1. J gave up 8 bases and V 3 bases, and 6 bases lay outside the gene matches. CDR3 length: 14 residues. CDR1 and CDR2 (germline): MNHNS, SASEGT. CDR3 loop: CASSDFQGADEQFF. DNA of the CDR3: TGTGCCAGCAGTGACTTTCAGGGGGCAGATGAGCAGTTCTTC.

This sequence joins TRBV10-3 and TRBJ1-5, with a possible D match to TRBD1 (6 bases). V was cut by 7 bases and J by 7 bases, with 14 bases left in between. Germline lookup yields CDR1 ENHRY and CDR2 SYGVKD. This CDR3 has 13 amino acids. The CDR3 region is CAINVDGGQPQHF. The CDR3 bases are TGTGCCATCAATGTGGACGGGGGCCAGCCCCAGCATTTT.

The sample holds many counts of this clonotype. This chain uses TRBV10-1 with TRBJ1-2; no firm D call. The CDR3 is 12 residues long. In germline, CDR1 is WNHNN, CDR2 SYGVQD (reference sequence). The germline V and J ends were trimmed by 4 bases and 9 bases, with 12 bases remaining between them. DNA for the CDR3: TGCGCCAGCAGTGGTACAAGGATGAGCTACACCTTC. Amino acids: CASSGTRMSYTF.

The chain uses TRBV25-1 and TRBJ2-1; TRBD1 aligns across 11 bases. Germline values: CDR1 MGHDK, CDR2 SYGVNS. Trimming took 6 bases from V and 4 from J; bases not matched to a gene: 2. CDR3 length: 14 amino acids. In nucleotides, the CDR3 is TGTGCCAGCAGGGGGACAGGGGGGTACAATGAGCAGTTCTTC. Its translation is CASRGTGGYNEQFF.

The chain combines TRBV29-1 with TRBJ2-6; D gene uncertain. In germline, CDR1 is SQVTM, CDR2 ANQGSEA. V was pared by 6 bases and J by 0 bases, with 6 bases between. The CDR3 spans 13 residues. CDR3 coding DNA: TGCAGCGTGATGAGCTCTGGGGCCAACGTCCTGACTTTC. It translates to CSVMSSGANVLTF.

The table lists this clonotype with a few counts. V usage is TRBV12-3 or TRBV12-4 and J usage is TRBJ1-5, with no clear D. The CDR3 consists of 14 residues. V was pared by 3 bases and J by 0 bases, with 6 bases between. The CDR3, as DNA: TGTGCCAGCAGTTTTCAGGATAGCAATCAGCCCCAGCATTTT. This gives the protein CASSFQDSNQPQHF.

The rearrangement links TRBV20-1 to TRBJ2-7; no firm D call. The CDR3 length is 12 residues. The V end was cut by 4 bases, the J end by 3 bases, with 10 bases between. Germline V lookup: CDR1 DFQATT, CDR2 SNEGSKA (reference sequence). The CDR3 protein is CSAKDQYYEQYF. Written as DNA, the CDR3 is TGCAGTGCTAAGGACCAATACTACGAGCAGTACTTC.